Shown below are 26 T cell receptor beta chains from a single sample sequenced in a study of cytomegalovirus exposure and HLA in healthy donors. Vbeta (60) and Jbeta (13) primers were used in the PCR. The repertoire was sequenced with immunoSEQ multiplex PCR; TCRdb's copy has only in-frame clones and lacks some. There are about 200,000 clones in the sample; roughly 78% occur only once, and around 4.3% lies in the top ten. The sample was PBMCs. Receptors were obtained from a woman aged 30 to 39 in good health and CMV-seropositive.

CDR3 in DNA: TGTGCCAGCTGCCGGGACTCTGGAAACACCATATATTTT. It encodes CASCRDSGNTIYF. The rearrangement links TRBV2 to TRBJ1-3, with D unclear. Trimming removed 8 bases at V and 0 bases at J, with 8 bases between. The length of the CDR3 is 13 residues. The germline CDR1 and CDR2 sequences are SNHLY and FYNNEI.

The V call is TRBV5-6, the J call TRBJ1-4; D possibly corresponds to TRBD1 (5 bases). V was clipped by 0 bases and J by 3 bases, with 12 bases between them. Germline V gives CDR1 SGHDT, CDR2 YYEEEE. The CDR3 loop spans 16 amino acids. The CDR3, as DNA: TGTGCCAGCAGCTTGGGGCAGGGCTTGGCTAATGAAAAACTGTTTTTT. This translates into CASSLGQGLANEKLFF.

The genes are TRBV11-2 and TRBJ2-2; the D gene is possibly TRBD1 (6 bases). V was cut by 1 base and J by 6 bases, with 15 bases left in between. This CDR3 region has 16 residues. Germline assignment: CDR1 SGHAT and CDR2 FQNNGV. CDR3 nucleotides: TGTGCCAGCAGCTTAGGCAGGGGCATTTGGGCCGGGGAGCTGTTTTTT. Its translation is CASSLGRGIWAGELFF.

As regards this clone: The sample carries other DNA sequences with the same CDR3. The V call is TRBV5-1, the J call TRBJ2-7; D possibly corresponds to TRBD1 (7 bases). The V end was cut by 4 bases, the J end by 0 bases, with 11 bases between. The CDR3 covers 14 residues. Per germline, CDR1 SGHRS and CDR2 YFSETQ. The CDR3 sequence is CASSPRDSSYEQYF. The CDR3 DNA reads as TGCGCCAGCAGCCCGCGGGACAGCTCCTACGAGCAGTACTTC.

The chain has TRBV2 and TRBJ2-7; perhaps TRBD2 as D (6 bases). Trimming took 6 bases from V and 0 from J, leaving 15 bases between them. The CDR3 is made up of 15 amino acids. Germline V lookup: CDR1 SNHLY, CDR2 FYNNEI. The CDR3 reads CASREGTFSSYEQYF. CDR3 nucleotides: TGTGCCAGCAGAGAGGGGACTTTTTCCTCCTACGAGCAGTACTTC. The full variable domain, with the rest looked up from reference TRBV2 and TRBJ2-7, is EPEVTQTPSHQVTQMGQEVILRCVPISNHLYFYWYRQILGQKVEFLVSFYNNEISEKSEIFDDQFSVERPDGSNFTLKIRSTKLEDSAMYFCASREGTFSSYEQYFGPGTRLTVT.

The CDR3: CSGSGRLSYEQYF. The DNA for the CDR3 is TGCAGCGGTTCAGGGCGTCTCTCCTACGAGCAGTACTTC. The chain links TRBV29-1 to TRBJ2-7, with a tentative D call TRBD1 (5 bases). Germline V CDR1 and CDR2: SQVTM, ANQGSEA. V was shortened by 7 bases and J by 0 bases, with 13 bases between the two germline ends. This CDR3 has 13 residues.

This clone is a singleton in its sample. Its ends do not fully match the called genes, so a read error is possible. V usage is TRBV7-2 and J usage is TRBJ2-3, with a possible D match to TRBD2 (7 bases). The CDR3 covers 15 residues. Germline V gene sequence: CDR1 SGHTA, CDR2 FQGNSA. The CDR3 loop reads CASRRGGPLTNTQYF. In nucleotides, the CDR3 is TGTGCCAGCAGGAGGGGGGGGCCTCTCACAAATACGCAGTATTTT.

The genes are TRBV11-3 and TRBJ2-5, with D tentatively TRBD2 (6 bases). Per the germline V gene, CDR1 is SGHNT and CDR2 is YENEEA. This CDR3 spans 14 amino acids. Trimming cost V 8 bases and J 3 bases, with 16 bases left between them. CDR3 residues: CASRPGTAEETQYF. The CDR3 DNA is TGTGCCAGCCGCCCCGGGACTGCTGAAGAGACCCAGTACTTC.

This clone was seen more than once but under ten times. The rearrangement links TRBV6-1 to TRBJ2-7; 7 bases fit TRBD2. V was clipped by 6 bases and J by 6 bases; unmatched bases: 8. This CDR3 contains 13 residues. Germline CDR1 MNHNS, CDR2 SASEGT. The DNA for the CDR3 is TGTGCCAGCAGCTACGGGGGGTATCTCGAGCAGTACTTC. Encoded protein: CASSYGGYLEQYF.

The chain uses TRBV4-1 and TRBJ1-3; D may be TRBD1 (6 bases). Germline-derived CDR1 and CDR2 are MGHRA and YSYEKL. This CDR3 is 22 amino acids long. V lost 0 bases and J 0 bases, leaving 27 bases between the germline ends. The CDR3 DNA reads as TGCGCCAGCAGCCAAGACTCTTCCTTTACGGGACACCTGGGACGCTCTGGAAACACCATATATTTT. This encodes CASSQDSSFTGHLGRSGNTIYF.

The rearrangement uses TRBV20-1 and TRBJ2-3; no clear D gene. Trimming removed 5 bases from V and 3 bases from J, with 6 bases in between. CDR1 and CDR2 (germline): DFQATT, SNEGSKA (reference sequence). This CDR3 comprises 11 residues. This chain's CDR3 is CSASHTDTQYF. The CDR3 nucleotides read TGCAGTGCTTCACATACAGATACGCAGTATTTT.

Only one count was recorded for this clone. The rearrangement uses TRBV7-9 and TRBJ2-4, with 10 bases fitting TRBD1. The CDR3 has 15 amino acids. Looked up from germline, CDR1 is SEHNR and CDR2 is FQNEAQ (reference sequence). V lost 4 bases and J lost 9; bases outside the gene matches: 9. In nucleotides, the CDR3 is TGTGCCAGCAGCTCTTCGGACAGGGGGAACGGCATTCAGTACTTC. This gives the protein CASSSSDRGNGIQYF.

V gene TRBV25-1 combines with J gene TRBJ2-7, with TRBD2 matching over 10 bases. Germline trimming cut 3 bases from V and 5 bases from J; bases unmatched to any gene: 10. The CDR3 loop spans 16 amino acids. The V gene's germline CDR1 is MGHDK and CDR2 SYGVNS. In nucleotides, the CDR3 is TGTGCCAGCAGTGACCCCGGAATAGCGGGAGGTAACGAGCAGTACTTC. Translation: CASSDPGIAGGNEQYF.

The CDR3 loop reads CASSQGFTHGYTF. DNA for the CDR3: TGTGCCAGCAGCCAGGGCTTTACCCATGGCTACACCTTC. The chain has TRBV7-9 and TRBJ1-2; weak D call: TRBD1 (5 bases). Between the trimmed V and J ends, which lost 5 bases and 6 bases, there was a span of 13 bases. The CDR3 extends over 13 amino acids. The germline gives CDR1 SEHNR, CDR2 FQNEAQ (reference sequence).

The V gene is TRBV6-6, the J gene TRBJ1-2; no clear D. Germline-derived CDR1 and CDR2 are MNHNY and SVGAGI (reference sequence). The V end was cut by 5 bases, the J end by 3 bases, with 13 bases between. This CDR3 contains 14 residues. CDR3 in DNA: TGTGCCAGCAGTGTGACACCTACCGACTATGGCTACACCTTC. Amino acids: CASSVTPTDYGYTF.

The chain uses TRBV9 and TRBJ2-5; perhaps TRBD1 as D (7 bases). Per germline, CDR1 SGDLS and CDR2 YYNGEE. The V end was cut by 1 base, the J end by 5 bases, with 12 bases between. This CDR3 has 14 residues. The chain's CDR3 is CASSVQGGRETQYF. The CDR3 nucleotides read TGTGCCAGCAGCGTACAGGGGGGTCGGGAGACCCAGTACTTC.

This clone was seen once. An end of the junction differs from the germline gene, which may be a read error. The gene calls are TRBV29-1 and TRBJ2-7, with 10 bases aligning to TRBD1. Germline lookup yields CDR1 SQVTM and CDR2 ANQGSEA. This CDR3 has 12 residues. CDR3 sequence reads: CSGGQGSGERYF. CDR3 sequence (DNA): TGCAGCGGGGGACAGGGGAGCGGAGAGCGGTACTTC.

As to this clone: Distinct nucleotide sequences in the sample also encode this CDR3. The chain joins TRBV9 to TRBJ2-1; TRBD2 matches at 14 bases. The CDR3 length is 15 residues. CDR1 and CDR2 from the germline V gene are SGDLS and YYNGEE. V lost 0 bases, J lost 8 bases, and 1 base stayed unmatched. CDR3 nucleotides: TGTGCCAGCAGCGTAGGGGGACTAGCGGGAGATGAGCAGTTCTTC. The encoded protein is CASSVGGLAGDEQFF.

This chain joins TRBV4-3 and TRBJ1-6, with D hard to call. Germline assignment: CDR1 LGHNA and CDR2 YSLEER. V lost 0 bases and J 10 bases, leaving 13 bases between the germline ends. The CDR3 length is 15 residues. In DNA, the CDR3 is TGCGCCAGCAGCCAAGATAGGAGTGCGTTGTCACCCCTCCACTTT. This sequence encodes CASSQDRSALSPLHF.

The CDR3 DNA follows: TGTGCCAGCAGCTTAGAGGGGCGTCACACAGGGTGGGGCCAAGAGACCCAGTACTTC. Its protein product is CASSLEGRHTGWGQETQYF. This rearrangement joins TRBV7-2 to TRBJ2-5, with D perhaps matching TRBD1 (6 bases). Looked up from germline, CDR1 is SGHTA and CDR2 is FQGNSA. V was shortened by 1 base and J by 1 base, with 22 bases between the two germline ends. The CDR3 has 19 residues. Variable domain in full (rest from reference TRBV7-2 and TRBJ2-5): GAGVSQSPSNKVTEKGKDVELRCDPISGHTALYWYRQSLGQGLEFLIYFQGNSAPDKSGLPSDRFSAERTGGSVSTLTIQRTQQEDSAVYLCASSLEGRHTGWGQETQYFGPGTRLLVL.

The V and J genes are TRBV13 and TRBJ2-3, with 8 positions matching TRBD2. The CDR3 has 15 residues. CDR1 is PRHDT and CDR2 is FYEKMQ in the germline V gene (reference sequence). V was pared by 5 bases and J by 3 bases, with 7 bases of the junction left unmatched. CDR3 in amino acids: CASSPPREETDTQYF. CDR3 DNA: TGTGCCAGCAGCCCGCCGCGGGAGGAAACAGATACGCAGTATTTT.

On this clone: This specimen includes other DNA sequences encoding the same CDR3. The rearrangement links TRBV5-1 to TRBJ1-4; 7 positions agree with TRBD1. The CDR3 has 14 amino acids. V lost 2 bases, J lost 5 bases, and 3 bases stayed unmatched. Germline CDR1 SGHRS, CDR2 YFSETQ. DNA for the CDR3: TGCGCCAGCAGCTTACAGGGACAGAATGAAAAACTGTTTTTT. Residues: CASSLQGQNEKLFF.

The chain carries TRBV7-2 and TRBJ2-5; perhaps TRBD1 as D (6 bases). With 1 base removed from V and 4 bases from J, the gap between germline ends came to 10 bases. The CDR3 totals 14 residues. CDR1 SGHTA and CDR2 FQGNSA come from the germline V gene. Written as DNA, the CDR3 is TGTGCCAGCAGCTTAGATCAGGGGAGAGAGACCCAGTACTTC. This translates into CASSLDQGRETQYF. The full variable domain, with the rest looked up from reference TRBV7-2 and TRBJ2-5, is GAGVSQSPSNKVTEKGKDVELRCDPISGHTALYWYRQSLGQGLEFLIYFQGNSAPDKSGLPSDRFSAERTGGSVSTLTIQRTQQEDSAVYLCASSLDQGRETQYFGPGTRLLVL.

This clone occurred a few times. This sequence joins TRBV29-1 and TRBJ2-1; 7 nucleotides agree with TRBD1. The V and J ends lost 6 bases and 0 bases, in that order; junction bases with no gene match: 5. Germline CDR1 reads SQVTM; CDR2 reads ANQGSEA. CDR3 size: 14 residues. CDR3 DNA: TGCAGCGTGATGACAGGGAGCTCCTACAATGAGCAGTTCTTC. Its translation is CSVMTGSSYNEQFF.

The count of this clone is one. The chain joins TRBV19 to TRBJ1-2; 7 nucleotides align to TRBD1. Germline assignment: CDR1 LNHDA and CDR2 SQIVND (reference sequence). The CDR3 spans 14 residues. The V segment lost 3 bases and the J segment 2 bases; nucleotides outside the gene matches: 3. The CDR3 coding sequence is TGTGCCAGTAGTATCCAGACAGGGAACTATGGCTACACCTTC. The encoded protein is CASSIQTGNYGYTF.

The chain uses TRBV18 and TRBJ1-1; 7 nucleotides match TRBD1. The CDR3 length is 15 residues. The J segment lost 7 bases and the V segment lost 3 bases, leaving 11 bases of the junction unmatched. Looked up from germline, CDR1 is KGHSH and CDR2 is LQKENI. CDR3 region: CASSPQSTGQSEAFF. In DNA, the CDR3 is TGTGCCAGCTCACCTCAATCAACGGGACAGAGTGAAGCTTTCTTT.